Ten or more counts support the clone carrying this T cell receptor (beta chain). The antigen remains unidentified. A CD8+CD4-CCR7+CD45RA+ phenotype served as the sorting definition for naive CD8 T cells. This record belongs to a study of molecular identifiers for immune sequencing clone quantification. Whole-study context: Within a replicate experiment, RNA obtained from either approximately 20,000 or 98,000 naive CD8 cells was divided into five aliquots, and four of those aliquots were then sequenced.

From germline, CDR1 is SQVTM and CDR2 ANQGSEA. The CDR3 extends over 14 amino acids. Findings of the study overall: Under 1% of molecules in naive cells, but over 98% of effector molecules, belonged to clones above 20 RNA copies.

Preparation methods for the bulk TCR libraries were those previously described, with listed TCR primers. TCRdb processed the PCR reads anew with MiXCR; each CDR3 protein has one entry. The profile shows tens of thousands of distinct CDR3 sequences, around a quarter of them singletons. The origin of this receptor is a human donor in good health. Some libraries in this study had Jurkat cell RNA spiked in. The chain is built from TRBV29-1 and TRBJ2-2; possible D gene TRBD2, 5 bases. What was sequenced was naive CD8+ T cells from blood, with Jurkat cell RNA spiked in. Documented subset: FACS-sorted CD8+CD4-CCR7+CD45RA+ naive T cells. DNA of the CDR3: TGCACCTTTTCTGGCGGGTACGGCACCGGGGAGCTGTTTTTT. The encoded protein is CTFSGGYGTGELFF.